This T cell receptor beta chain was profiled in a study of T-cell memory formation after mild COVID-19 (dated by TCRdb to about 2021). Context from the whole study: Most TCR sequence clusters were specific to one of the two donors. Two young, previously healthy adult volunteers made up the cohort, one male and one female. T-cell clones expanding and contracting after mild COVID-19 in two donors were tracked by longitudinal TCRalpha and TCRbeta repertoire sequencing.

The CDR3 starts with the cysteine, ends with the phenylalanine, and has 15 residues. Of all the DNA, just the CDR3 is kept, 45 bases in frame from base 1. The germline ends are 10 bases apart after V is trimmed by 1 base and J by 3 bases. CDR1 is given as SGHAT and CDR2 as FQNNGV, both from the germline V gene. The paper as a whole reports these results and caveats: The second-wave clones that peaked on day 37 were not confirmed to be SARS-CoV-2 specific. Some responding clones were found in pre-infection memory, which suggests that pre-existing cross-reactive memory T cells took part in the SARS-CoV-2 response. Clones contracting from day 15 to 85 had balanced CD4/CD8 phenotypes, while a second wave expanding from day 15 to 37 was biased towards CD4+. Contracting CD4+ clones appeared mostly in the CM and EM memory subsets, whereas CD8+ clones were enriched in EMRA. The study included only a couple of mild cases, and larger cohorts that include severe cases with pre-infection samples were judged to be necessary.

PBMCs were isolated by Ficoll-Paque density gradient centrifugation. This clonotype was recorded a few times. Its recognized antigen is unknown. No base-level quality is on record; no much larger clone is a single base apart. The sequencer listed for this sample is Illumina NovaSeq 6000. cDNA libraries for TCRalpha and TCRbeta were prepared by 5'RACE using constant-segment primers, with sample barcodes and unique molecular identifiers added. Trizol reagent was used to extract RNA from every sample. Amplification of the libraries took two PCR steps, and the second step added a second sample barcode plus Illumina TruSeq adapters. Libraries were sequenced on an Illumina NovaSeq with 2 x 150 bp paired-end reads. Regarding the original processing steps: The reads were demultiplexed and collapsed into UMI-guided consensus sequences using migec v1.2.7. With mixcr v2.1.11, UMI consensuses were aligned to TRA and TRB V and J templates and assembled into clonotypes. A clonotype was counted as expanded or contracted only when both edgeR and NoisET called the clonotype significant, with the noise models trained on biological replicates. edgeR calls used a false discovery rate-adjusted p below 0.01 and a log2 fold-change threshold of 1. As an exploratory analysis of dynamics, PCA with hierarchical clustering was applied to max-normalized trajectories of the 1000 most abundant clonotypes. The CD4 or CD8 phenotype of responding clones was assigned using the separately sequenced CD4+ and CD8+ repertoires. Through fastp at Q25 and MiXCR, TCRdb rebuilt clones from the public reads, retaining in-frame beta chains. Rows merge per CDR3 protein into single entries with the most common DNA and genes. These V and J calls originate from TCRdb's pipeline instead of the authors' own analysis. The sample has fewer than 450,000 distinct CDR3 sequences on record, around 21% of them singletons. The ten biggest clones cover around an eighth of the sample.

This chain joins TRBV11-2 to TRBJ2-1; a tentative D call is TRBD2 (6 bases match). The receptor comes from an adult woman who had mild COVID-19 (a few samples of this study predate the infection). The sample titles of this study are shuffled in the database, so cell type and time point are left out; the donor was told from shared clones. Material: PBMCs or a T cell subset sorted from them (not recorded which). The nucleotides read TGTGCCAGCAGCTTAGCGGGAGCTTACTACAATGAGCAGTTCTTC. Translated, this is CASSLAGAYYNEQFF.